This TCR beta chain was profiled in a study of human T cells and chemical hapten exposure. On this clonotype: Antigen specificity is unknown.

Study-level results: Expanded TCRs made up significantly more big CDR3 similarity clusters than controls did.

MiXCR was run by TCRdb on the RACE reads, yielding one entry per CDR3 protein. This sample has about 92,000 distinct CDR3 sequences, with around 10% found just once. CDR3 length: 16 amino acids. The V gene's germline CDR1 is MNHNS and CDR2 SASEGT. With 6 bases clipped from V and 0 bases from J, the junction kept 7 bases outside the gene matches. As to time point: pre-sensitization, week 0. Treatment in this sample: therapeutic diphenylcyclopropenone sensitization with weekly scalp DPC. The material sequenced was whole blood, taken in connection with sensitization to the hapten diphenylcyclopropenone (DPC). This TCR came from a middle-aged woman with alopecia areata. Some clones in this sample may be carry-over from other donors' samples. This chain links TRBV6-1 with TRBJ2-3; the match to TRBD1 covers 9 bases. CDR3 DNA: TGTGCCAGCAGCCAATTGGGACAGGGTAGCACAGATACGCAGTATTTT. Protein sequence: CASSQLGQGSTDTQYF.